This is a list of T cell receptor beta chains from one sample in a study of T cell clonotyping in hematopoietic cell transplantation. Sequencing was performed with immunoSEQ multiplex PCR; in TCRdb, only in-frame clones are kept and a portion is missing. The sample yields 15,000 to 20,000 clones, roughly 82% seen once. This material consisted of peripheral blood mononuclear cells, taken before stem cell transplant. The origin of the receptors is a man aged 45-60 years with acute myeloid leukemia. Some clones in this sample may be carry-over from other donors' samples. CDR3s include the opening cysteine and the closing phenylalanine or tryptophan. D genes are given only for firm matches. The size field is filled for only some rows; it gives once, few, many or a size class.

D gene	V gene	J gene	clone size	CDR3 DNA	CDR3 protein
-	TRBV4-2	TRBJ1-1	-	TGTGCCAGCAGCCAAGAGATTCGCACTGAAGCTTTCTTT	CASSQEIRTEAFF
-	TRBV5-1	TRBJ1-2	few	TGCGCCAGCAGCTTAGACAGTACCTATGGCTACACCTTC	CASSLDSTYGYTF
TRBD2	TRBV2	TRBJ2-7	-	TGTGCCAGCAGTGAACTCTGGTCGGGGGGGACCGCCGGCGAGCAGTACTTC	CASSELWSGGTAGEQYF
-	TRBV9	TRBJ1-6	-	TGTGCCAGCAGCGTAGACAGGGTGGCTTCACCCCTCCACTTT	CASSVDRVASPLHF
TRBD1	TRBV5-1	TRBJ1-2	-	TGCGCCAGCAGCTTGGCCGGGACAGGGTTTAGCTACACCTTC	CASSLAGTGFSYTF
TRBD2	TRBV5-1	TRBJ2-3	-	TGCGCCAGCAGCTTTGGCGGCGGGGGGATGACAGATACGCAGTATTTT	CASSFGGGGMTDTQYF
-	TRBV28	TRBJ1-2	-	TGTGCCAGCAGGACCAGTGGAGCTTATGGCTACACCTTC	CASRTSGAYGYTF
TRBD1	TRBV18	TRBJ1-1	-	TGTGCCAGCTCACCCCAGGGGGTAGCTCCAGCTTTCTTT	CASSPQGVAPAFF
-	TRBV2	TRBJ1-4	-	TGTGCCAGCAGTGAAGCGCTAGGGGTTGGTGAAAAACTGTTTTTT	CASSEALGVGEKLFF
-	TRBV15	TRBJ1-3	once	TGTGCCACCAGCAGAGATTCGACCCTAGGCGGAAACACCATATATTTT	CATSRDSTLGGNTIYF
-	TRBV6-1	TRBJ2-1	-	TGTGCCAGCAGTTCACAGGGCCCCCACAATGAGCAGTTCTTC	CASSSQGPHNEQFF
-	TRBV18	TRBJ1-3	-	TGTGCCAGCTCACCCCCCCCCAGCCTTGGAAACACCATATATTTT	CASSPPPSLGNTIYF
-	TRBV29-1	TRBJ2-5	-	TGCAGCGTTGAAGCCCGTCGCGGGTATGGAGAGACCCAGTACTTC	CSVEARRGYGETQYF
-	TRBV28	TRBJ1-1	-	TGTGCCAGCAGCCGGGGGTACACTGAAGCTTTCTTT	CASSRGYTEAFF
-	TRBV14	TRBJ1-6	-	TGTGCCAGCAGCCAAGACAGGGGATCATATAATTCACCCCTCCACTTT	CASSQDRGSYNSPLHF
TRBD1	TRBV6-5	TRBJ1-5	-	TGTGCCAGCAGTTACGCACAGGGGGCCAATCAGCCCCAGCATTTT	CASSYAQGANQPQHF
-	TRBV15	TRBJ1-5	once	TGTGCCACCAGCAGAGATTTGAATCAGCCCCAGCATTTT	CATSRDLNQPQHF
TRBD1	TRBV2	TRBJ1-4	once	TGTGCCAGCAGTGCAGGGACAGGCCCTGGGACTAATGAAAAACTGTTTTTT	CASSAGTGPGTNEKLFF
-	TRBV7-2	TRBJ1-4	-	TGTGCCAGCAGCCCCGGGCGGGCCGGCGGAGAAAAACTGTTTTTT	CASSPGRAGGEKLFF
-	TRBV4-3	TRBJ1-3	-	TGCGCCAGCAGCCAAGATTACGTGGCTGGAAACACCATATATTTT	CASSQDYVAGNTIYF
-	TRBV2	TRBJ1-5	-	TGTGCCAGCAGGGGGCCCGGTCAGCCCCAGCATTTT	CASRGPGQPQHF
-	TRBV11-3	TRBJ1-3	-	TGTGCCAGCAGCTTAGGAGGACCGGGAAACACCATATATTTT	CASSLGGPGNTIYF
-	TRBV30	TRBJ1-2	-	TGTGCCTGGAGTCGTGACGGTTTCTATGGCTACACCTTC	CAWSRDGFYGYTF
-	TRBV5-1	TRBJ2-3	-	TGCGCCAGCAGCTTGGACGATAACGAACTAGGTGATACGCAGTATTTT	CASSLDDNELGDTQYF
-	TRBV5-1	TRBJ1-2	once	TGCGCCAGCACCGCATCTTCGGACCGGCGACTATATGGCTACACCTTC	CASTASSDRRLYGYTF
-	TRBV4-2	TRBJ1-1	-	TGTGCCAGCAGCCAATCTTCGAACACTGAAGCTTTCTTT	CASSQSSNTEAFF
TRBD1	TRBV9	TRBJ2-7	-	TGTGCCAGCAGCCTTGAGATGACAGGGGGCTACGAGCAGTACTTC	CASSLEMTGGYEQYF
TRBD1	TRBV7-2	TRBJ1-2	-	TGTGCCAGCAGCTTAGCTACAGGGGGGCCCAATGCCAATGGCTACACCTTC	CASSLATGGPNANGYTF
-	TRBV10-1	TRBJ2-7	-	TGCGCCAGCAGTGATCCCACCGACAGCTCCTACGAGCAGTACTTC	CASSDPTDSSYEQYF
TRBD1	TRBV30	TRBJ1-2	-	TGTGCCCGAGGCTCTGACAGGGGACCCTATGGCTACACCTTC	CARGSDRGPYGYTF
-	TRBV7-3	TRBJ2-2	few	TGTGCCAGCAGCCCCGGGACAATGAACACCGGGGAGCTGTTTTTT	CASSPGTMNTGELFF
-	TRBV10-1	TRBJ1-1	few	TGCGCCAGCAGTACGACAGGACTCTCTTCATGGAACACTGAAGCTTTCTTT	CASSTTGLSSWNTEAFF
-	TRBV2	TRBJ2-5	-	TGTGCCAGCAGTGAAGAAGAGACCCAGTACTTC	CASSEEETQYF
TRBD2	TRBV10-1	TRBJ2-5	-	TGCGCCAGCATACTAGCGGGGGTTTCCGAGACCCAGTACTTC	CASILAGVSETQYF
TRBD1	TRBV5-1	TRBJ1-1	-	TGCGCCAGCAGCTTGGACAAACAGGGGGCCTTTGAAGCTTTCTTT	CASSLDKQGAFEAFF
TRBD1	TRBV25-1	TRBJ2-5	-	TGTGCCAGCAGTGGCCTTGGGACAGGGGTTCCAGAGACCCAGTACTTC	CASSGLGTGVPETQYF
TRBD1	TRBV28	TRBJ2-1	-	TGTGCCAGCAGTTGGGACAGACCAGGCCATGAGCAGTTCTTC	CASSWDRPGHEQFF
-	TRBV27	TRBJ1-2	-	TGTGCCAGCAGTTTACGGGGGAGCGGTGGATATGGCTACACCTTC	CASSLRGSGGYGYTF
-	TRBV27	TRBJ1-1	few	TGTGCCAGCGCCGCTTTGTGGGGGGGGACTGAAGCTTTCTTT	CASAALWGGTEAFF
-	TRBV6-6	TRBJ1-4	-	TGTGCCAGCAGTTACCCGTCCCAGGGAGGTGAAAAACTGTTTTTT	CASSYPSQGGEKLFF